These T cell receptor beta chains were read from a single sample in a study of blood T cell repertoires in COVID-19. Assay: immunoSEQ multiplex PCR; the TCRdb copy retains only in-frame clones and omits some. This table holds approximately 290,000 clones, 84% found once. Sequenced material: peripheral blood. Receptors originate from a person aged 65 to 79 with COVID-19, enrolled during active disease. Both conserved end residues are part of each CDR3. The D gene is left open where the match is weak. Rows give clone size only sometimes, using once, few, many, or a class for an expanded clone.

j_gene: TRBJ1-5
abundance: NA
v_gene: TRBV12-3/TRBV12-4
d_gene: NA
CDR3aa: CASSLGLQPQHF
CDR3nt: TGTGCCAGCAGTTTAGGGCTTCAGCCCCAGCATTTT

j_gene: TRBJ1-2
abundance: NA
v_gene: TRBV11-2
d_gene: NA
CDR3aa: CASSPAGTRNGYTF
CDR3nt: TGTGCCAGCAGCCCTGCCGGGACTCGAAATGGCTACACCTTC

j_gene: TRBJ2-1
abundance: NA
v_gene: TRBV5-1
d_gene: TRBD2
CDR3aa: CASSHGTSGNNEQFF
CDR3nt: TGCGCCAGCAGCCACGGGACTAGCGGTAACAATGAGCAGTTCTTC

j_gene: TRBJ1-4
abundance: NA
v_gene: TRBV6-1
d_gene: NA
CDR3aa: CASSEMSGVTNEKLFF
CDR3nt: TGTGCCAGCAGTGAAATGTCGGGGGTGACTAATGAAAAACTGTTTTTT

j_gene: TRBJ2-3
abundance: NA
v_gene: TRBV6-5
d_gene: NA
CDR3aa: CASSYYSRGGDTQYF
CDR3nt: TGTGCCAGCAGTTACTATAGCCGCGGCGGAGATACGCAGTATTTT

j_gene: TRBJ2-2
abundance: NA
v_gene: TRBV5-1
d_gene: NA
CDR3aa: CASSEALANTGELFF
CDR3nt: TGCGCCAGTAGCGAGGCCCTAGCGAACACCGGGGAGCTGTTTTTT

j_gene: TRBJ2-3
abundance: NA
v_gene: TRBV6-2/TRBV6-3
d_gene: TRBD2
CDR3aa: CASSYPKASGRIRGADTQYF
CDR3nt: TGTGCCAGCAGTTACCCAAAGGCTAGCGGGAGGATTAGGGGTGCAGATACGCAGTATTTT

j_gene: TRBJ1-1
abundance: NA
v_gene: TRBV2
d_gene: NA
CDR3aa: CASSESQSHSMNTEAFF
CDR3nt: TGTGCCAGCAGTGAAAGTCAGTCTCATTCCATGAACACTGAAGCTTTCTTT

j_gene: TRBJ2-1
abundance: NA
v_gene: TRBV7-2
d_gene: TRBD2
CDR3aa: CASSLAPSGPYNEQFF
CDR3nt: TGTGCCAGCAGCTTAGCGCCTAGCGGGCCATACAATGAGCAGTTCTTC

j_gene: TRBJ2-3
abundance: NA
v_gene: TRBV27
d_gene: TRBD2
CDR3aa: CASPPRAGTSPPDTQYF
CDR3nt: TGTGCCAGCCCCCCCCGAGCAGGGACTAGCCCCCCAGATACGCAGTATTTT

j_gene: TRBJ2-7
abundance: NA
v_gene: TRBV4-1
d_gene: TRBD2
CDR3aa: CASSHRTSGSSYEQYF
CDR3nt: TGCGCCAGCAGCCATAGGACTAGCGGGAGCTCCTACGAGCAGTACTTC

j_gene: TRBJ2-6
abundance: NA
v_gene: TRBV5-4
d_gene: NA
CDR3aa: CASSPRYGANVLTF
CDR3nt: TGTGCCAGCAGCCCCAGGTACGGGGCCAACGTCCTGACTTTC

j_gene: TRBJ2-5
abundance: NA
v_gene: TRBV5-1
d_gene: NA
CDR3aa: CASSPDRDQETQYF
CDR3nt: TGCGCCAGCAGCCCCGACAGAGACCAAGAGACCCAGTACTTC

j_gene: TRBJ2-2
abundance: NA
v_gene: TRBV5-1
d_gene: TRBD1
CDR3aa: CASTQTGTNTGELFF
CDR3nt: TGCGCCAGCACCCAGACAGGGACGAACACCGGGGAGCTGTTTTTT

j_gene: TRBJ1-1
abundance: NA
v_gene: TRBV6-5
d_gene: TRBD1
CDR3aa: CASSYGQVKMTEAFF
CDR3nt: TGTGCCAGCAGTTACGGACAGGTTAAGATGACTGAAGCTTTCTTT

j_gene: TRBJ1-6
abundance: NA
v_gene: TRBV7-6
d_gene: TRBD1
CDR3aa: CASSQGQELHNSPLHF
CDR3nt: TGTGCCAGCAGCCAGGGACAGGAGCTCCATAATTCACCCCTCCACTTT

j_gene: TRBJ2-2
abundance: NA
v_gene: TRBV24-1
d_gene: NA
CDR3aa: CATSVNTGELFF
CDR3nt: TGTGCCACCAGTGTAAACACCGGGGAGCTGTTTTTT

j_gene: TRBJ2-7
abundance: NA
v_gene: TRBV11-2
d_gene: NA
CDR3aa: CASSLDFGEQYF
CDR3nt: TGTGCCAGCAGCTTAGATTTCGGCGAGCAGTACTTC

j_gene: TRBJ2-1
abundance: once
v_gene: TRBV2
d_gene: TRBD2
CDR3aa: CASSENGLAAHNEQFF
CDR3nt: TGTGCCAGCAGTGAAAATGGGCTAGCGGCACACAATGAGCAGTTCTTC

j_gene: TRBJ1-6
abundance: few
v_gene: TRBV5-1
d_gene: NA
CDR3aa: CASSRGHGDNSPLHF
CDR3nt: TGCGCCAGCAGCAGGGGACATGGGGATAATTCACCCCTCCACTTT